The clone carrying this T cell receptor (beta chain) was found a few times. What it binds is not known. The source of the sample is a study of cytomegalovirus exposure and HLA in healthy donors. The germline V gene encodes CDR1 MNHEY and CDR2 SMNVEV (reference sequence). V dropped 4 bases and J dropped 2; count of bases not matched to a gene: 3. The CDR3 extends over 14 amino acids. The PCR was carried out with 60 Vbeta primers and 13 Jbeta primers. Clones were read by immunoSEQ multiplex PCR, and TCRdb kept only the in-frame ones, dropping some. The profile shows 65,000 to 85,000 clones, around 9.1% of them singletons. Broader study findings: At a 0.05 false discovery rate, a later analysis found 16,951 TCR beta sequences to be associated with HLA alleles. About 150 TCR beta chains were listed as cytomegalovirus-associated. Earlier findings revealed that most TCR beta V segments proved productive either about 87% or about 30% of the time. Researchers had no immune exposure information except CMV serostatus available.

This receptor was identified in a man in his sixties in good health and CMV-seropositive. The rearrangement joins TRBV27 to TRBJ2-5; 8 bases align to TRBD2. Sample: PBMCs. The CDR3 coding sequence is TGTGCCAGCAGTTGGTTAGCGGGGCAAGAGACCCAGTACTTC. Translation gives CASSWLAGQETQYF.